This paragraph reports one TCR beta chain. These data originate in a study of blood T cell repertoires in COVID-19. Study summary: T cells, B-cell-depleted T cells, or PBMCs provided the cDNA or gDNA that served as material.

How the authors handled the data: Researchers report that nucleated cell counts were estimated from reference gene primer amplification. Profiled with immunoSEQ multiplex PCR; TCRdb holds only in-frame clones, not every one. For V, J and clone size, that table is used; D and trimming come from the DNA. Of about 67,000 clones in the sample, about 83% are singletons; the top ten hold approximately 20%. The clonotype originates from an elderly woman with acute or convalescent COVID-19. Sequenced sample: peripheral blood.

CDR3 nucleotide sequence: TGCGCCAGCAGCCGAACCCTAGCGGGAGGGACCTACGAGCAGTACTTC. Protein sequence: CASSRTLAGGTYEQYF. The rearrangement links TRBV5-1 to TRBJ2-7; 12 nucleotides align to TRBD2. There are 16 residues in the CDR3. Per the germline V gene, CDR1 is SGHRS and CDR2 is YFSETQ. The ends lost 4 bases at V and 2 bases at J; junction bases unmatched: 7.